A selection of T cell receptor beta chains follows, all from one sample in a study of blood T cell repertoires in COVID-19. Method: immunoSEQ multiplex PCR; TCRdb's copy keeps in-frame clones and lacks some. The table records roughly 160,000 clones, 65% to 85% of them present only once. Sequencing used peripheral blood. These receptor sequences come from a man aged 65 to 79 with active or convalescent COVID-19. Each CDR3 is given with its conserved first and last residue. D genes are given only for firm matches. Clone size is stated in some rows and not others, as once, few, many or a class when expanded.

d_call: NA
v_call: TRBV9
j_call: TRBJ2-6
clone_size: NA
cdr3_aa: CASSPLPISGSSGANVLTF
cdr3_nt: TGTGCCAGCAGCCCTCTCCCGATTAGCGGTAGCTCTGGGGCCAACGTCCTGACTTTC

d_call: NA
v_call: TRBV4-3
j_call: TRBJ1-4
clone_size: NA
cdr3_aa: CASSQARGGEKLFF
cdr3_nt: TGCGCCAGCAGCCAAGCCAGGGGCGGCGAAAAACTGTTTTTT

d_call: NA
v_call: TRBV9
j_call: TRBJ1-2
clone_size: NA
cdr3_aa: CASSPQTAKGGYTF
cdr3_nt: TGTGCCAGCAGCCCGCAGACAGCCAAGGGTGGCTACACCTTC

d_call: NA
v_call: TRBV6-5
j_call: TRBJ1-1
clone_size: few
cdr3_aa: CASRSRGVSEAFF
cdr3_nt: TGTGCCAGCAGATCGAGAGGAGTCTCTGAAGCTTTCTTT

d_call: NA
v_call: TRBV6-1
j_call: TRBJ1-1
clone_size: NA
cdr3_aa: CASSDAGGWEAFF
cdr3_nt: TGTGCCAGCAGTGATGCCGGGGGGTGGGAAGCTTTCTTT

d_call: NA
v_call: TRBV10-1
j_call: TRBJ1-1
clone_size: NA
cdr3_aa: CATSQAMNTEAFF
cdr3_nt: TGCGCCACCTCCCAGGCCATGAACACTGAAGCTTTCTTT

d_call: NA
v_call: TRBV19
j_call: TRBJ2-3
clone_size: few
cdr3_aa: CASSIGLNTDTQYF
cdr3_nt: TGTGCCAGTAGTATTGGACTCAACACAGATACGCAGTATTTT

d_call: NA
v_call: TRBV11-2
j_call: TRBJ2-2
clone_size: NA
cdr3_aa: CASSFRTAKRENTGELFF
cdr3_nt: TGTGCCAGCAGCTTTCGGACAGCGAAACGAGAGAACACCGGGGAGCTGTTTTTT

d_call: NA
v_call: TRBV5-6
j_call: TRBJ2-5
clone_size: NA
cdr3_aa: CASSRGGAYQETQYF
cdr3_nt: TGTGCCAGCAGCCGAGGGGGGGCCTACCAAGAGACCCAGTACTTC

d_call: TRBD1
v_call: TRBV20-1
j_call: TRBJ1-1
clone_size: NA
cdr3_aa: CSASDQRQGGTEAFF
cdr3_nt: TGCAGTGCTAGTGACCAGAGACAGGGTGGCACTGAAGCTTTCTTT

d_call: TRBD2
v_call: TRBV7-6
j_call: TRBJ2-6
clone_size: once
cdr3_aa: CASSLVLRGGTGANVLTF
cdr3_nt: TGTGCCAGCAGCTTAGTCCTCCGGGGGGGTACTGGGGCCAACGTCCTGACTTTC

d_call: NA
v_call: TRBV19
j_call: TRBJ2-1
clone_size: NA
cdr3_aa: CASSIIGGGFHNEQFF
cdr3_nt: TGTGCCAGTAGTATAATAGGCGGAGGGTTCCACAATGAGCAGTTCTTC

d_call: NA
v_call: TRBV28
j_call: TRBJ2-2
clone_size: NA
cdr3_aa: CASSSYTGELFF
cdr3_nt: TGTGCCAGCAGTTCTTATACCGGGGAGCTGTTTTTT

d_call: NA
v_call: TRBV27
j_call: TRBJ1-5
clone_size: NA
cdr3_aa: CASSPGDQPQHF
cdr3_nt: TGTGCCAGCAGTCCGGGTGATCAGCCCCAGCATTTT

d_call: NA
v_call: TRBV27
j_call: TRBJ1-2
clone_size: NA
cdr3_aa: CASMSRESFRGYTF
cdr3_nt: TGTGCCAGCATGTCCCGGGAGTCTTTTCGTGGCTACACCTTC

d_call: NA
v_call: TRBV2
j_call: TRBJ2-7
clone_size: NA
cdr3_aa: CASSEGGLFPYEQYF
cdr3_nt: TGTGCCAGCAGTGAAGGGGGGCTATTTCCCTACGAGCAGTACTTC

d_call: TRBD2
v_call: TRBV2
j_call: TRBJ2-1
clone_size: NA
cdr3_aa: CASAPGLAGVGEQFF
cdr3_nt: TGTGCCAGCGCCCCGGGACTAGCGGGAGTCGGTGAGCAGTTCTTC

d_call: TRBD1
v_call: TRBV7-2
j_call: TRBJ1-5
clone_size: few
cdr3_aa: CASSLDRGNQPQHF
cdr3_nt: TGTGCCAGCAGCTTGGACAGGGGCAATCAGCCCCAGCATTTT

d_call: TRBD1
v_call: TRBV18
j_call: TRBJ1-2
clone_size: NA
cdr3_aa: CASSEGQGGYGYTF
cdr3_nt: TGTGCCAGCTCGGAGGGACAGGGTGGATATGGCTACACCTTC

d_call: TRBD1
v_call: TRBV18
j_call: TRBJ2-7
clone_size: NA
cdr3_aa: CASSRGQGGSYEQYF
cdr3_nt: TGTGCCAGCTCACGGGGACAGGGGGGGTCCTACGAGCAGTACTTC

d_call: NA
v_call: TRBV6-5
j_call: TRBJ2-5
clone_size: NA
cdr3_aa: CASSYDHSGYQETQYF
cdr3_nt: TGTGCCAGCAGTTACGATCACTCCGGTTACCAAGAGACCCAGTACTTC

d_call: NA
v_call: TRBV11-2
j_call: TRBJ1-1
clone_size: NA
cdr3_aa: CASSFGVDTEAFF
cdr3_nt: TGTGCCAGCAGCTTCGGTGTAGACACTGAAGCTTTCTTT

d_call: NA
v_call: TRBV5-1
j_call: TRBJ2-1
clone_size: few
cdr3_aa: CASSLAGVGDEQFF
cdr3_nt: TGCGCCAGCAGCTTGGCCGGCGTAGGGGATGAGCAGTTCTTC

d_call: NA
v_call: TRBV5-1
j_call: TRBJ2-5
clone_size: NA
cdr3_aa: CASSYRRSLQETQYF
cdr3_nt: TGCGCCAGCAGCTACAGGCGATCACTTCAAGAGACCCAGTACTTC

d_call: TRBD1
v_call: TRBV27
j_call: TRBJ1-1
clone_size: NA
cdr3_aa: CASSYRGMNTEAFF
cdr3_nt: TGTGCCAGCAGTTACAGGGGAATGAACACTGAAGCTTTCTTT

d_call: TRBD1
v_call: TRBV12-3/TRBV12-4
j_call: TRBJ1-4
clone_size: NA
cdr3_aa: CASSYRGREKLFF
cdr3_nt: TGTGCCAGCAGTTACAGGGGACGGGAAAAACTGTTTTTT

d_call: TRBD1
v_call: TRBV19
j_call: TRBJ1-1
clone_size: NA
cdr3_aa: CASSVTGVTEAFF
cdr3_nt: TGTGCCAGTAGTGTTACAGGGGTTACTGAAGCTTTCTTT

d_call: NA
v_call: TRBV5-1
j_call: TRBJ1-1
clone_size: NA
cdr3_aa: CASSKDRPNTEAFF
cdr3_nt: TGCGCCAGCAGCAAGGACAGACCGAACACTGAAGCTTTCTTT

d_call: NA
v_call: TRBV7-9
j_call: TRBJ2-7
clone_size: NA
cdr3_aa: CASSPRQSSYEQYF
cdr3_nt: TGTGCCAGCAGCCCTAGACAGAGCTCCTACGAGCAGTACTTC

d_call: NA
v_call: TRBV7-3
j_call: TRBJ2-5
clone_size: NA
cdr3_aa: CASSLFGEIETQYF
cdr3_nt: TGTGCCAGCAGCTTATTCGGGGAGATAGAGACCCAGTACTTC

d_call: NA
v_call: TRBV7-2
j_call: TRBJ2-2
clone_size: NA
cdr3_aa: CASRSGTELVSGELFF
cdr3_nt: TGTGCCAGCAGATCCGGGACTGAACTGGTTTCCGGGGAGCTGTTTTTT

d_call: TRBD1
v_call: TRBV28
j_call: TRBJ1-1
clone_size: few
cdr3_aa: CAASRTGIAIGVEAFF
cdr3_nt: TGTGCCGCCTCGAGGACAGGGATTGCGATCGGGGTTGAAGCTTTCTTT

d_call: TRBD2
v_call: TRBV6-6
j_call: TRBJ2-3
clone_size: NA
cdr3_aa: CASSYSGSGGDTQYF
cdr3_nt: TGTGCCAGCAGTTACTCCGGTAGCGGGGGAGATACGCAGTATTTT

d_call: NA
v_call: TRBV2
j_call: TRBJ2-1
clone_size: NA
cdr3_aa: CASSVYGSYNEQFF
cdr3_nt: TGTGCCAGCAGTGTGTACGGCTCCTACAATGAGCAGTTCTTC

d_call: NA
v_call: TRBV7-9
j_call: TRBJ2-7
clone_size: few
cdr3_aa: CASSLYRDEQYF
cdr3_nt: TGTGCCAGCAGCTTATATAGAGACGAGCAGTACTTC

d_call: NA
v_call: TRBV2
j_call: TRBJ1-2
clone_size: few
cdr3_aa: CASIWQLPYGYTF
cdr3_nt: TGTGCCAGCATTTGGCAGTTACCCTATGGCTACACCTTC

d_call: NA
v_call: TRBV25-1
j_call: TRBJ1-4
clone_size: NA
cdr3_aa: CASTGGNNEKLFF
cdr3_nt: TGTGCCAGCACCGGGGGAAATAATGAAAAACTGTTTTTT

d_call: NA
v_call: TRBV28
j_call: TRBJ1-5
clone_size: NA
cdr3_aa: CASSLPPTLGNQPQHF
cdr3_nt: TGTGCCAGCAGTTTACCCCCCACATTGGGCAATCAGCCCCAGCATTTT

d_call: NA
v_call: TRBV9
j_call: TRBJ1-2
clone_size: NA
cdr3_aa: CASSDGGNYGYTF
cdr3_nt: TGTGCCAGCAGCGACGGGGGGAACTATGGCTACACCTTC

d_call: NA
v_call: TRBV5-1
j_call: TRBJ2-3
clone_size: NA
cdr3_aa: CASSYGSGTDTQYF
cdr3_nt: TGCGCCAGCAGCTACGGGAGCGGCACAGATACGCAGTATTTT

d_call: TRBD1
v_call: TRBV6-6
j_call: TRBJ1-1
clone_size: NA
cdr3_aa: CASSYARTGDTEAFF
cdr3_nt: TGTGCCAGCAGTTACGCTCGGACAGGGGACACTGAAGCTTTCTTT

d_call: NA
v_call: TRBV24-1
j_call: TRBJ2-3
clone_size: NA
cdr3_aa: CATSDYGTHGTDTQYF
cdr3_nt: TGTGCCACCAGTGATTACGGGACACACGGCACAGATACGCAGTATTTT

d_call: NA
v_call: TRBV4-1
j_call: TRBJ1-1
clone_size: NA
cdr3_aa: CASSQVGTQNTEAFF
cdr3_nt: TGCGCCAGCAGCCAAGTTGGCACCCAGAACACTGAAGCTTTCTTT

d_call: NA
v_call: TRBV7-2
j_call: TRBJ1-2
clone_size: NA
cdr3_aa: CASSLGTAVNYGYTF
cdr3_nt: TGTGCCAGCAGCTTAGGGACAGCAGTTAACTATGGCTACACCTTC

d_call: NA
v_call: TRBV4-3
j_call: TRBJ1-3
clone_size: NA
cdr3_aa: CASSQDGGANSGNTIYF
cdr3_nt: TGCGCCAGCAGCCAAGATGGCGGGGCAAACTCTGGAAACACCATATATTTT

d_call: NA
v_call: TRBV4-3
j_call: TRBJ2-3
clone_size: NA
cdr3_aa: CASSQVQALTQYF
cdr3_nt: TGCGCCAGCAGCCAAGTTCAGGCGCTTACGCAGTATTTT

d_call: TRBD2
v_call: TRBV6-5
j_call: TRBJ2-1
clone_size: once
cdr3_aa: CASYRTLAGYNEQFF
cdr3_nt: TGTGCCAGCTATCGTACACTAGCGGGATACAATGAGCAGTTCTTC

d_call: NA
v_call: TRBV3-1/TRBV3-2
j_call: TRBJ1-2
clone_size: NA
cdr3_aa: CASSQAQFYYGYTF
cdr3_nt: TGTGCCAGCAGCCAAGCACAGTTTTACTATGGCTACACCTTC

d_call: TRBD1
v_call: TRBV14
j_call: TRBJ2-7
clone_size: NA
cdr3_aa: CASSLSTGGFYEQYF
cdr3_nt: TGTGCCAGCAGCCTATCGACAGGGGGGTTCTACGAGCAGTACTTC

d_call: TRBD1
v_call: TRBV7-9
j_call: TRBJ1-1
clone_size: NA
cdr3_aa: CASSLGPDRVRTEAFF
cdr3_nt: TGTGCCAGCAGCTTAGGCCCGGACAGGGTGAGGACTGAAGCTTTCTTT

d_call: NA
v_call: TRBV15
j_call: TRBJ1-1
clone_size: NA
cdr3_aa: CATSRASGGAGRTEAFF
cdr3_nt: TGTGCCACCAGCAGAGCATCCGGGGGGGCTGGACGCACTGAAGCTTTCTTT

d_call: TRBD1
v_call: TRBV2
j_call: TRBJ2-7
clone_size: NA
cdr3_aa: CAMQNYRGSYEQYF
cdr3_nt: TGTGCCATGCAAAACTACAGGGGGTCCTACGAGCAGTACTTC

d_call: TRBD2
v_call: TRBV7-6
j_call: TRBJ2-7
clone_size: NA
cdr3_aa: CASSSSLGVLAGPVEQYF
cdr3_nt: TGTGCCAGCAGCTCCTCGCTCGGGGTACTAGCGGGGCCTGTCGAGCAGTACTTC

d_call: TRBD1
v_call: TRBV19
j_call: TRBJ1-1
clone_size: NA
cdr3_aa: CASSIIQGAEAFF
cdr3_nt: TGTGCCAGTAGTATAATACAGGGGGCTGAGGCTTTCTTT

d_call: TRBD1
v_call: TRBV4-1
j_call: TRBJ2-7
clone_size: NA
cdr3_aa: CASSQWGTGVLGPYEQYF
cdr3_nt: TGCGCCAGCAGCCAATGGGGGACAGGGGTACTTGGGCCCTACGAGCAGTACTTC

d_call: NA
v_call: TRBV27
j_call: TRBJ2-2
clone_size: once
cdr3_aa: CASWRGRTGELFF
cdr3_nt: TGTGCCAGTTGGAGGGGAAGGACCGGGGAGCTGTTTTTT

d_call: TRBD1
v_call: TRBV10-3
j_call: TRBJ2-1
clone_size: NA
cdr3_aa: CAISEPWGQNYNEQFF
cdr3_nt: TGTGCCATCAGTGAGCCCTGGGGACAGAACTACAATGAGCAGTTCTTC

d_call: NA
v_call: TRBV5-4
j_call: TRBJ2-5
clone_size: NA
cdr3_aa: CASSFLQYQETQYF
cdr3_nt: TGTGCCAGCAGCTTCCTACAGTACCAAGAGACCCAGTACTTC

d_call: NA
v_call: TRBV28
j_call: TRBJ1-5
clone_size: NA
cdr3_aa: CASRGSGTGNQPQHF
cdr3_nt: TGTGCCAGCAGGGGTTCAGGTACGGGCAATCAGCCCCAGCATTTT